The following is a T cell receptor beta chain sequence with its context. Its target is not known. The CDR3 length is 14 residues. Germline assignment: CDR1 SGHTA and CDR2 FQGTGA. The junction had 5 bases not matched to a gene; V was cut back by 3 bases and J by 6 bases. Data came from immunoSEQ multiplex PCR; TCRdb stores just in-frame clones and leaves some out. The profile shows about 43,000 clones, around 85% of them singletons. If patients had autoimmune disease history or systemic immunosuppression, they were excluded. The sample comes from a study of OX40 agonist ivuxolimab in advanced cancers. Study overall: Melanoma, hepatocellular carcinoma, head and neck or renal cell cancer occurred in dose-escalation patients.

Findings and caveats of the study: Expanded clones tended on average to be more numerous among CD8+ T cells than CD4+.

The rearrangement links TRBV7-3 to TRBJ2-3; 8 bases agree with TRBD2. The receptor was derived from an adult with an advanced solid tumor such as melanoma, head and neck, liver or kidney cancer. The specimen was CD4+ or CD8+ T cells sorted from blood, collected in a trial of the OX40 agonist ivuxolimab. In nucleotides, the CDR3 is TGTGCCAGCAGCTTCAGCGGGGGCAGGGATACGCAGTATTTT. Translated, it gives CASSFSGGRDTQYF.